This TCR beta chain appears in the sequencing data of a study of T cells after yellow fever vaccination (dated by TCRdb to about 2019). For the study in its entirety: The SMART-Seq v4 Ultra Low Input RNA kit was used to prepare libraries from fractions with low cell numbers. Two healthy male donors made up the cohort, one aged 18 to 30 years and the other aged 30 to 40 years. Bulk TCR alpha and beta repertoires were sequenced longitudinally to track T-cell clones before and after primary and booster YFV17D yellow fever vaccination. Blood was collected at multiple timepoints before and after primary and secondary immunization, and bulk PBMC replicates and cell subsets were isolated. Points the paper makes about the study in general: Because the study included only a couple of donors, the extent to which the findings can be generalized is limited. FACS-sorted repertoires could contain abundant contaminating clonotypes from the bulk population, so computational filtering was required. A small share of clonotypes occurred in both CD4 and CD8 compartments, likely arising from convergent recombination. After the booster, most clones that had expanded after primary vaccination were detected again (around 96% of CD4 and 88% of CD8), suggesting broad maintenance of memory. Compared with the primary T-cell response, the secondary T-cell response was weaker but faster, peaking on day 5 rather than day 15.

This clonotype was counted a few times. What this receptor recognizes is not known. Per-base quality was not reported, and no clone a single base away is much larger than it. Taken with the paper, the label for treatment or condition translates to: live attenuated yellow fever vaccine strain. Two biological replicates of bulk PBMCs were collected at each blood-draw timepoint. PBMCs were isolated from peripheral blood using a standard Ficoll-Paque protocol. TriZol was used to extract RNA from bulk PBMCs, from CD4 and CD8 fractions, and from dextramer-positive and dextramer-negative fractions. Taken from the germline V gene, the CDR1 and CDR2 loops are MNHEY and SVGAGI. The CDR3 holds 12 amino acids from the cysteine to the phenylalanine. The entry retains the CDR3 DNA only, 36 bases that are in frame from base 1. At the junction V is shortened by 9 bases and J by 9 bases, with 18 bases in between. The instrument was an Illumina NovaSeq 6000. TCR cDNA was synthesized by 5'RACE template switching, through which a universal primer site and unique molecular identifiers were introduced. Priming of cDNA synthesis was performed from both the TCR alpha and TCR beta constant segments. Libraries were amplified in two PCR steps, with sample barcodes and sequencing adapters added in the second step. Libraries were sequenced on Illumina HiSeq 2500 (2x100 bp) or NovaSeq (2x150 bp). As for the authors' bioinformatics: MIGEC handled demultiplexing of reads and collapsing into UMI consensus sequences, while MiXCR performed V(D)J alignment. Vaccine-responding clonotypes were defined with edgeR using replicate PBMC samples, requiring FDR below 0.01 and a log2 fold change above 5 up to day 15. Bulk clonotypes were assigned CD4 or CD8 identity according to which sequenced CD4 or CD8 repertoire held them at higher abundance. TCRdb redid the processing of the public reads, applying fastp at Q25 and MiXCR, and retained in-frame beta chains. Records with the same CDR3 protein are collapsed into one entry carrying the most frequent genes and DNA. The V and J calls were not made by the authors but by TCRdb's processing. The sample includes fewer than 500,000 distinct CDR3 sequences, with around 20% observed a single time. The ten most abundant clones make up 15% to 20% of the sample.

The rearrangement joined TRBV6-5 to TRBJ2-7; TRBD1 might be the D gene, on 6 matching bases. The source was PBMCs, collected before the yellow fever booster vaccination. This clonotype was sampled from a man between 18 and 29 years old who received the YFV17D yellow fever vaccine. CDR3 loop: CASNSRGGGQYF. The sequenced DNA is TGTGCCAGTAACAGCAGGGGCGGCGGGCAGTACTTC.